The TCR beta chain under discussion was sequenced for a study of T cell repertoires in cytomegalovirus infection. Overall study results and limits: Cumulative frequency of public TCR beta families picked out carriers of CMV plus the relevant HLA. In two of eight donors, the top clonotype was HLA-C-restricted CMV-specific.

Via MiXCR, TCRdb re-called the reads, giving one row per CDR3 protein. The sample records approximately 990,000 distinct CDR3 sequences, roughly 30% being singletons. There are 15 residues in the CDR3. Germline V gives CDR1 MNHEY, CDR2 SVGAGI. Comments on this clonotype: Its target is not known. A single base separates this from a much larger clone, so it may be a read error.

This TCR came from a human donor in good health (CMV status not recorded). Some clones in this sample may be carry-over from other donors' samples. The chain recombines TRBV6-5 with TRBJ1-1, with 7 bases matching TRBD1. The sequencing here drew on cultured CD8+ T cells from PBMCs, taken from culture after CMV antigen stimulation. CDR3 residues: CASCYGTDRNTEAFF. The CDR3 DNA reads TGTGCCAGCTGTTACGGGACAGACAGAAACACTGAAGCTTTCTTT.